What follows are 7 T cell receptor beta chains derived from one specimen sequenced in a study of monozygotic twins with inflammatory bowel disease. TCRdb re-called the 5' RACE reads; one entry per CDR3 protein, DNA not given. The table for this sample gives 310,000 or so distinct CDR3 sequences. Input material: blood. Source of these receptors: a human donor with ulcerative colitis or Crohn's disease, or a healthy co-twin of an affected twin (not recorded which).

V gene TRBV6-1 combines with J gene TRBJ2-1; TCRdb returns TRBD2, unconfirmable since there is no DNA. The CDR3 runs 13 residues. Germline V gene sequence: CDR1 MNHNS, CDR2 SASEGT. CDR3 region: CAASGTKANEQFF.

CDR3 amino acids: CASSLMHRGGYGNEQFF. The chain couples TRBV5-1 to TRBJ2-1; TCRdb gives TRBD1 as the D gene, but with no DNA this cannot be confirmed. The CDR3 sequence is 17 residues long. Germline-derived CDR1 and CDR2 are SGHRS and YFSETQ.

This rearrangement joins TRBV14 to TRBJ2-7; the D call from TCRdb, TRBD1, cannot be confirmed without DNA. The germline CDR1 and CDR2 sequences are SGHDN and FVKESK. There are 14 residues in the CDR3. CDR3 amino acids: CASSQGRVSYEQYF.

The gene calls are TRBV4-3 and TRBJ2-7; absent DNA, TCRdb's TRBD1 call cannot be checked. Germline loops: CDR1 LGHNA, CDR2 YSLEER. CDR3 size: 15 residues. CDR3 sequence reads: CASSPGLTPAYEQYF.

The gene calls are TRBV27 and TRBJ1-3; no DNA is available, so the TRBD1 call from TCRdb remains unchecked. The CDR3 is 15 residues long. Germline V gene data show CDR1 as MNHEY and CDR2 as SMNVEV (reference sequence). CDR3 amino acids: CASSPLGSSGNTIYF.

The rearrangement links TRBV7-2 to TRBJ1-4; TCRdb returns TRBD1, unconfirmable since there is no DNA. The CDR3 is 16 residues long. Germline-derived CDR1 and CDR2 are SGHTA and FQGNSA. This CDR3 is CASSLAQGITNEKLFF. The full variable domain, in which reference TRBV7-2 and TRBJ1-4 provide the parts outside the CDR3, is GAGVSQSPSNKVTEKGKDVELRCDPISGHTALYWYRQSLGQGLEFLIYFQGNSAPDKSGLPSDRFSAERTGGSVSTLTIQRTQQEDSAVYLCASSLAQGITNEKLFFGSGTQLSVL.

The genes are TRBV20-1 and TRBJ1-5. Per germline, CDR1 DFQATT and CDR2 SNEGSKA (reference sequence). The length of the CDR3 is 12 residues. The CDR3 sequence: CSASGRLRPQHF.